This is a list of T cell receptor beta chains from one sample in a study of cytomegalovirus exposure and HLA in healthy donors. The method was immunoSEQ multiplex PCR; TCRdb's version includes in-frame clones alone and lacks a portion of them. In the table there are some 150,000 clones, more than 75% of which are singletons. The sample was PBMCs. The receptor source for this set is a human donor in good health. CDR3s include the opening cysteine and the closing phenylalanine or tryptophan. The D gene is left open where the match is weak. Clone sizes are given selectively: once, few, many, or a class where the clone is expanded.

DNA	CDR3	size	D	V	J
TGTGCCTGGGCAACCAGTAGGACTAGCATCTCTGGGGCCAACGTCCTGACTTTC	CAWATSRTSISGANVLTF	few	TRBD2	TRBV30	TRBJ2-6
TGTGCCAGCTCGGCCATCGAAGAGACCCAGTACTTC	CASSAIEETQYF	NA	NA	TRBV18	TRBJ2-5
TGTGCCAGCAGTTTATCCGCGGGTCTGAGCTCCTACGAGCAGTACTTC	CASSLSAGLSSYEQYF	NA	NA	TRBV27	TRBJ2-7
TGCGCCAGCAGCCTACAGGACAGTCAAGCCAAAAACATTCAGTACTTC	CASSLQDSQAKNIQYF	NA	NA	TRBV4-1	TRBJ2-4
TGTGCCAGCAGTTTACACGGACAGAGCTACGAGCAGTACTTC	CASSLHGQSYEQYF	NA	NA	TRBV27	TRBJ2-7
TGTGCCAGCAGCTTGGCCCCTCCTAGCGGGGGGGCTTACAATGAGCAGTTCTTC	CASSLAPPSGGAYNEQFF	NA	TRBD2	TRBV5-6	TRBJ2-1
TGCGCCAGCAGGCGTCAACCGGGACAGCCCTACGAGCAGTACTTC	CASRRQPGQPYEQYF	NA	TRBD1	TRBV5-1	TRBJ2-7
TGTGCCAGCAGCTTGGCCCCAACTAGCGGGGCGTCCTACGAGCAGTACTTC	CASSLAPTSGASYEQYF	NA	TRBD2	TRBV5-5	TRBJ2-7
TGTGCCAGCAGCGCGCCCCAGGGGCTCTATGGCTACACCTTC	CASSAPQGLYGYTF	once	NA	TRBV5-6	TRBJ1-2
TGTGCCAGCAGTGAATATAGGTACAGGGGGGACGAGCAGTACTTC	CASSEYRYRGDEQYF	once	TRBD1	TRBV6-1	TRBJ2-7
TGCGCCAGCAGCCAAGCTCACAGAAACCAAGAGACCCAGTACTTC	CASSQAHRNQETQYF	NA	NA	TRBV4-1	TRBJ2-5
TGCAGCGTTGTGTCAGGGAGGTCTGGCAATGAGCAGTTCTTC	CSVVSGRSGNEQFF	NA	NA	TRBV29-1	TRBJ2-1
TGTGCCTGGAGTGGACAGGGGAATCAGCCCCAGCATTTT	CAWSGQGNQPQHF	NA	TRBD1	TRBV30	TRBJ1-5
TGTGCCAGCAGCCGGGGGGGCAGCACAGATACGCAGTATTTT	CASSRGGSTDTQYF	NA	TRBD2	TRBV7-9	TRBJ2-3
TGTGCCAGCAGCTTGGCCAGGCTGAACACTGAAGCTTTCTTT	CASSLARLNTEAFF	NA	NA	TRBV5-5	TRBJ1-1
TGTGCCAGCAGTTACTCGGGTGGGGCTTTGAACACTGAAGCTTTCTTT	CASSYSGGALNTEAFF	NA	NA	TRBV6-5	TRBJ1-1
TGTGCCAGTAGTATAACTGGTCTAGACACTGAAGCTTTCTTT	CASSITGLDTEAFF	NA	NA	TRBV19	TRBJ1-1
TGTGCCAGCAGCCAGGGGACAGGGGGCTACGAGCAGTACTTC	CASSQGTGGYEQYF	NA	TRBD1	TRBV7-9	TRBJ2-7
TGTGCCAGCAGTTGGGGACTTGGTCAGCCCCAGCATTTT	CASSWGLGQPQHF	NA	NA	TRBV27	TRBJ1-5
TGTGCCAGTAGCCAACAGGCGACCTTGGACAATTCACCCCTCCACTTT	CASSQQATLDNSPLHF	NA	NA	TRBV19	TRBJ1-6
TGTGCCAGCAGTGTTGGCGGGAGGGCCGGGGGAGAGACCCAGTACTTC	CASSVGGRAGGETQYF	NA	TRBD2	TRBV6-1	TRBJ2-5
TGTGCCAGCTCACCAAGGAGGGGAGCGGTCAAATACAATGAGCAGTTCTTC	CASSPRRGAVKYNEQFF	NA	NA	TRBV18	TRBJ2-1
TGCGCCGCCCGGCGGGAGGGGGAAGATGAAAAACTGTTTTTT	CAARREGEDEKLFF	NA	NA	TRBV10-2	TRBJ1-4
TGTGCCAGCTCACCACCCGGGACAGGACGTCACGAGCAGTACTTC	CASSPPGTGRHEQYF	NA	TRBD1	TRBV18	TRBJ2-7
TGTGCCAGCAGCGATACTAGCGGGGGAGCCCCCCTTTTAAACACCGGGGAGCTGTTTTTT	CASSDTSGGAPLLNTGELFF	NA	TRBD2	TRBV9	TRBJ2-2
TGTGCCAGCAGACCCCTGGGTGGACTAACACCGTTCGGGGCCTATGGCTACACCTTC	CASRPLGGLTPFGAYGYTF	once	NA	TRBV7-9	TRBJ1-2